This T cell receptor beta chain was identified in a study of cytomegalovirus exposure and HLA in healthy donors. About the study: From donors who were HLA-typed, an early data release held 80 million to 85 million unique TCRs. Overall study results and limits: Reportedly, cytomegalovirus status was diagnosed with high sensitivity and specificity. What a later analysis showed was that several of the most significant clusters appeared linked to common viral pathogens.

In its sample, this clone was seen a few times. Its antigen is not identified. Vbeta (60) and Jbeta (13) primers were used in the PCR. The method was immunoSEQ multiplex PCR; TCRdb's version includes in-frame clones alone and lacks a portion of them. The sample records some 60,000 clones, 80% being singletons. From germline, CDR1 is MNHEY and CDR2 SMNVEV (reference sequence). V was cut by 10 bases and J by 3 bases, with 14 bases left in between. The CDR3 loop spans 13 amino acids. Sequencing was done on a sample of PBMCs. This chain uses TRBV27 with TRBJ2-3, with a tentative D call TRBD2 (6 bases). The source of this sequence is a male donor in good health and CMV-seronegative. The CDR3 here is CATRPSGTDTQYF. CDR3 coding DNA: TGTGCCACCCGCCCAAGCGGGACAGATACGCAGTATTTT.